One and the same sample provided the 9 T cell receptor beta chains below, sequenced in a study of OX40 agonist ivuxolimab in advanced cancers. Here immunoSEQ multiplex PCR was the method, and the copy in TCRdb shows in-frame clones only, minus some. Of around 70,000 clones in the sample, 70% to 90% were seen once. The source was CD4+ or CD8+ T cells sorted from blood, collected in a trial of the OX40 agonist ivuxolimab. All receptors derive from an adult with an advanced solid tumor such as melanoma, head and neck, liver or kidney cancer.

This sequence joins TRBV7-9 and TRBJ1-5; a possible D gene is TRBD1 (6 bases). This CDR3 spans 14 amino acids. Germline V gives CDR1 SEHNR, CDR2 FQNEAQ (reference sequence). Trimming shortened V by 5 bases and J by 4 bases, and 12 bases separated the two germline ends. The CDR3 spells CASSVQGENQPQHF. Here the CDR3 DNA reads TGTGCCAGCAGCGTACAGGGAGAAAATCAGCCCCAGCATTTT.

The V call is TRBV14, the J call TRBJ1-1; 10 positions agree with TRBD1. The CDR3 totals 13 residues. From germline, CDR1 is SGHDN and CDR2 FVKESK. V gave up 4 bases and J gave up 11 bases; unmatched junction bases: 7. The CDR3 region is CASSRDRGLRAFF. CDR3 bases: TGTGCCAGCAGCCGGGACAGGGGTCTGAGGGCTTTCTTT.

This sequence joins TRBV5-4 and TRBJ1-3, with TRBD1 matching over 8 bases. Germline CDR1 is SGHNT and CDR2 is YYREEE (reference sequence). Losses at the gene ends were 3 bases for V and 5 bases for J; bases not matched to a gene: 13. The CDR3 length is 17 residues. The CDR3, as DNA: TGTGCCAGCAGCTCGGGGGCAGGGGGCTTGGTTCGAAACACCATATATTTT. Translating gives CASSSGAGGLVRNTIYF.

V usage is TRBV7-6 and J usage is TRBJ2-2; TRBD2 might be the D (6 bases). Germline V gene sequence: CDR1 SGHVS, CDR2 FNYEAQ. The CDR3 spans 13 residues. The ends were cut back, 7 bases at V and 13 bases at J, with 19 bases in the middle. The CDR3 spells CASTYQPGLGLFF. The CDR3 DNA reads TGTGCCAGCACTTACCAACCGGGACTGGGGCTGTTTTTT.

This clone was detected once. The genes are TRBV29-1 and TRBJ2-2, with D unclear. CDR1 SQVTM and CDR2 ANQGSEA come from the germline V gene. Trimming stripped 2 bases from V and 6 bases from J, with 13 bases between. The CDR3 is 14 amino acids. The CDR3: CSVENQSRPGELFF. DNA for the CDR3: TGCAGCGTTGAAAATCAGAGCCGGCCCGGGGAGCTGTTTTTT.

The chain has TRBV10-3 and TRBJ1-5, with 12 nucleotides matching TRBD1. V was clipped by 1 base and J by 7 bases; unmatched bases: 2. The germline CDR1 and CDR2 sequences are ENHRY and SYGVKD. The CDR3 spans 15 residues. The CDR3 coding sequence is TGTGCCATCAGTGAGTTAGGGACAGGGGGCCAGCCCCAGCATTTT. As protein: CAISELGTGGQPQHF.

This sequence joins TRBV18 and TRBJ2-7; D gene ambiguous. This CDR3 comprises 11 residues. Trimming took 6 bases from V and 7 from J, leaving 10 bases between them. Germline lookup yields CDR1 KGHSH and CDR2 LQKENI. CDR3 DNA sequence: TGTGCCAGCTCTACTTCGTGGGAGCAGTACTTC. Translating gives CASSTSWEQYF.

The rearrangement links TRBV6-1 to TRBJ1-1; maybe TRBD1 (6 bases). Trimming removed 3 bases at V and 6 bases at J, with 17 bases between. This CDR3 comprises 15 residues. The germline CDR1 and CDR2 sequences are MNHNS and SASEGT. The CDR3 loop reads CASSDLAGGKAEAFF. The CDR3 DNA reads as TGTGCCAGCAGTGACCTCGCTGGGGGCAAGGCTGAAGCTTTCTTT.

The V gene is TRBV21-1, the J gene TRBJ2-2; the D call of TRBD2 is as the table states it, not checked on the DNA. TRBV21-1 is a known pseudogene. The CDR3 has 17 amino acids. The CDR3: CASSKGGKREGRGELFF. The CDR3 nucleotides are TGTGCCAGCAGCAAAGGGGGAAAGCGGGAGGGCCGCGGGGAGCTGTTTTTT.